Presented here are 15 T cell receptor beta chains from one specimen sequenced in a study of blood T cell repertoires in COVID-19 (dated by TCRdb to between 2020 and 2021). The library was obtained by the immunoSEQ multiplex PCR assay. The immuneACCESS repertoire file appears here via TCRdb, limited to in-frame rearrangements. These files lack a portion of the clones; in checked studies, under half of the deficit traces to unresolved V genes, and the cause of the others is not known. The sample table contains roughly 120,000 clones; only one count was recorded for 90% of them. The ten largest clones represent 4% to 5% of the sample. The sample was peripheral blood. These receptors came from a man aged 60-69 years with COVID-19, enrolled during active disease.

The V gene is TRBV5-1, the J gene TRBJ1-4; D is possibly TRBD1 (5 bases). V lost 0 bases and J 5 bases, leaving 11 bases between the germline ends. CDR3 length equals 15 residues. Germline-derived CDR1 and CDR2 are SGHRS and YFSETQ. CDR3 in DNA: TGCGCCAGCAGCTTGGCGGGACTGCGAAATGAAAAACTGTTTTTT. Encoded protein: CASSLAGLRNEKLFF.

The V and J genes are TRBV29-1 and TRBJ2-3; D is uncertain. In germline, CDR1 is SQVTM, CDR2 ANQGSEA. V was trimmed by 7 bases and J by 0 bases, leaving 8 bases between them. The CDR3 extends over 12 amino acids. Here the CDR3 reads CSAGLSTDTQYF. The CDR3, as DNA: TGCAGCGCCGGCCTCAGCACAGATACGCAGTATTTT.

The V gene is TRBV7-3, the J gene TRBJ2-7; TRBD2 agrees at 11 bases. With 1 base clipped from V and 5 bases from J, the junction kept 4 bases outside the gene matches. Germline V gene lookup returns CDR1 SGHTA and CDR2 FQGTGA. The CDR3 runs to 15 residues. The CDR3 DNA follows: TGTGCCAGCAGCTTAATAGCGGGAGGGGTGGACGAGCAGTACTTC. Protein product: CASSLIAGGVDEQYF. Full variable domain (outside the CDR3, taken from reference TRBV7-3 and TRBJ2-7): GAGVSQTPSNKVTEKGKYVELRCDPISGHTALYWYRQSLGQGPEFLIYFQGTGAADDSGLPNDRFFAVRPEGSVSTLKIQRTERGDSAVYLCASSLIAGGVDEQYFGPGTRLTVT.

The CDR3 is CATSALRDFYNEQFF. CDR3 sequence (DNA): TGTGCCACCAGTGCCCTGCGGGACTTCTACAATGAGCAGTTCTTC. The V gene is TRBV24-1, the J gene TRBJ2-1; D possibly corresponds to TRBD2 (6 bases). The V end lost 5 bases, the J end lost 3 bases, and 13 bases lay between the germline ends. Germline values: CDR1 KGHDR, CDR2 SFDVKD. The CDR3 has 15 amino acids.

This chain connects TRBV5-6 to TRBJ1-5; TRBD1 matches at 11 bases. In germline, CDR1 is SGHDT, CDR2 YYEEEE. This CDR3 has 15 residues. The trim removed 1 base at V and 5 bases at J, leaving 2 bases unmatched. The CDR3 DNA sequence: TGTGCCAGCAGCTTGAGGGACAGGGGGGATCAGCCCCAGCATTTT. This translates into CASSLRDRGDQPQHF.

In regard to this clone: Other DNA sequences from this sample encode an identical CDR3 as well. The chain has TRBV29-1 and TRBJ2-1; 9 bases line up with TRBD1. The CDR3 runs 11 residues. CDR1 and CDR2 from the germline V gene are SQVTM and ANQGSEA. Losses at the gene ends were 6 bases for V and 7 bases for J; bases not matched to a gene: 1. CDR3 coding DNA: TGCAGCGTAGGACAGGGGAATGAGCAGTTCTTC. The encoded protein is CSVGQGNEQFF.

The rearrangement links TRBV19 to TRBJ1-2; 7 bases map to TRBD1. Germline V gene lookup returns CDR1 LNHDA and CDR2 SQIVND (reference sequence). The J segment lost 0 bases and the V segment lost 5 bases, leaving 6 bases of the junction unmatched. The CDR3 has 15 residues. Here the CDR3 DNA reads TGTGCCAGTAGTCGAACGACAGGGTCTAACTATGGCTACACCTTC. Amino acids: CASSRTTGSNYGYTF. The full variable domain, with the rest looked up from reference TRBV19 and TRBJ1-2, is DGGITQSPKYLFRKEGQNVTLSCEQNLNHDAMYWYRQDPGQGLRLIYYSQIVNDFQKGDIAEGYSVSREKKESFPLTVTSAQKNPTAFYLCASSRTTGSNYGYTFGSGTRLTVV.

V and J are TRBV19 and TRBJ1-2; D is uncertain. V lost 3 bases to trimming and J lost 5 bases, with 13 bases between them. This CDR3 comprises 14 residues. Germline CDR1 reads LNHDA; CDR2 reads SQIVND (reference sequence). CDR3 DNA sequence: TGTGCCAGTAGTATCTACGGGCGGGGATATGGCTACACCTTC. Translation gives CASSIYGRGYGYTF.

V and J are TRBV6-5 and TRBJ1-2; D is ambiguous. Germline CDR1 and CDR2: MNHEY and SVGAGI. V was shortened by 2 bases and J by 8 bases, with 9 bases between the two germline ends. The CDR3 runs 12 residues. CDR3 nucleotides: TGTGCCAGCAGTTACGCAGGAATCGGCTACACCTTC. It specifies CASSYAGIGYTF.

The genes are TRBV25-1 and TRBJ2-1; 12 bases fit TRBD2. Germline V gene lookup returns CDR1 MGHDK and CDR2 SYGVNS. CDR3 length: 18 amino acids. The V and J ends lost 5 bases and 2 bases, in that order; junction bases with no gene match: 10. This chain's CDR3 is CASSKARTSGDTYNEQFF. CDR3 sequence (DNA): TGTGCCAGCAGTAAAGCTCGGACTAGCGGGGATACCTACAATGAGCAGTTCTTC.

This chain joins TRBV7-2 and TRBJ1-6; unclear D gene. Trimming stripped 5 bases from V and 0 bases from J, with 8 bases between. In germline, CDR1 is SGHTA, CDR2 FQGNSA. This CDR3 spans 15 amino acids. CDR3 amino acids: CASSPLSSYNSPLHF. The CDR3, as DNA: TGTGCCAGCAGCCCCTTGAGCTCCTATAATTCACCCCTCCACTTT.

V and J are TRBV18 and TRBJ1-1, with D perhaps matching TRBD1 (5 bases). Germline V CDR1 and CDR2: KGHSH, LQKENI. CDR3 length equals 13 residues. V was clipped by 6 bases and J by 1 base, with 9 bases between them. This CDR3 reads CASSQGTNTEAFF. CDR3 DNA sequence: TGTGCCAGCTCGCAGGGTACGAACACTGAAGCTTTCTTT.

The chain has TRBV9 and TRBJ1-1, with 9 bases aligning to TRBD1. This CDR3 is built from 14 residues. Losses at the gene ends were 7 bases for V and 1 base for J; bases not matched to a gene: 5. Germline V gene lookup returns CDR1 SGDLS and CDR2 YYNGEE. The CDR3 reads CASAQGAPNTEAFF. In DNA, the CDR3 is TGTGCCAGCGCACAGGGGGCGCCGAACACTGAAGCTTTCTTT.

The chain carries TRBV3-1 (or the pseudogene TRBV3-2) and TRBJ1-2, with 9 bases fitting TRBD1. The CDR3 totals 15 residues. The junction had 7 bases not matched to a gene; V was cut back by 4 bases and J by 4 bases. Germline V CDR1 and CDR2: LGHDT, YNNKEL (reference sequence). The CDR3 loop is CASSRQDRGVYGYTF. The DNA of the CDR3 is TGTGCCAGCAGCCGACAGGACAGGGGTGTCTATGGCTACACCTTC.

V usage is TRBV11-2 and J usage is TRBJ2-2; 7 bases are a match to TRBD2. Trimming took 4 bases from V and 5 from J; bases not matched to a gene: 4. CDR1 and CDR2 from the germline V gene are SGHAT and FQNNGV. This CDR3 is built from 14 residues. In DNA, the CDR3 is TGTGCCAGCAGCTCCCTAGCGGTTACCGGGGAGCTGTTTTTT. Translation gives CASSSLAVTGELFF.